What follows are 23 T cell receptor beta chains derived from one specimen sequenced in a study of shared clonotypes between healthy human individuals. Profiled with immunoSEQ multiplex PCR; TCRdb holds only in-frame clones, not every one. The sample records roughly 2 million clones, roughly 96% being singletons. The sample consisted of naive CD4+ T cells sorted from blood. Stated subset: CD45RA+ positively selected. The receptors originated from a man between 18 and 29 years old in good health.

This chain joins TRBV18 and TRBJ2-7; no reliable D call. CDR1 and CDR2 from the germline V gene are KGHSH and LQKENI. The CDR3 consists of 13 residues. Trimming took 0 bases from V and 7 from J, leaving 10 bases between them. CDR3 protein: CASSPPGSREQYF. CDR3 DNA: TGTGCCAGCTCACCACCGGGCAGTCGGGAGCAGTACTTC.

The J gene is TRBJ2-7, the V gene TRBV9; D could derive from TRBD1 or TRBD2 (5 bases each). The CDR3 is 13 amino acids. V gave up 0 bases and J gave up 4 bases, with 8 bases separating them. The germline CDR1 and CDR2 sequences are SGDLS and YYNGEE. CDR3 residues: CASSVEWGYEQYF. The CDR3 coding sequence is TGTGCCAGCAGCGTAGAGTGGGGGTACGAGCAGTACTTC.

V gene TRBV6-1 combines with J gene TRBJ1-4; 8 bases are shared with TRBD1. Germline V gene sequence: CDR1 MNHNS, CDR2 SASEGT. This CDR3 has 14 amino acids. V was pared by 10 bases and J by 5 bases, with 9 bases of the junction left unmatched. CDR3 in DNA: TGTGCCACTGGACAGGGCTGGGGGAATGAAAAACTGTTTTTT. This codes for CATGQGWGNEKLFF.

Here the CDR3 reads CASSLLQGTYNEQFF. CDR3 bases: TGTGCCAGCAGCTTATTGCAGGGGACCTACAATGAGCAGTTCTTC. The V and J genes are TRBV7-6 and TRBJ2-1; a possible D gene is TRBD1 (6 bases). Germline CDR1 SGHVS, CDR2 FNYEAQ. The length of the CDR3 is 15 residues. Trimming took off 2 bases at V and 2 bases at J, with 10 bases between the two ends.

The chain carries TRBV6-1 and TRBJ2-1; TRBD2 matches at 8 bases. After removal of 7 bases from V and 5 bases from J, the junction contained 7 bases not matched to a gene. Germline V gene data show CDR1 as MNHNS and CDR2 as SASEGT. CDR3 length: 14 amino acids. CDR3 region: CASTPSGGNNEQFF. As DNA, the CDR3 is TGTGCCAGCACACCCAGCGGGGGAAACAATGAGCAGTTCTTC.

The chain links TRBV7-9 to TRBJ1-4, with D tentatively TRBD1 (6 bases). From germline, CDR1 is SEHNR and CDR2 FQNEAQ (reference sequence). Between the trimmed V and J ends, which lost 4 bases and 4 bases, there was a span of 13 bases. The length of the CDR3 is 15 residues. CDR3 nucleotide sequence: TGTGCCAGCAGCTCCTCAGGGGCTTTTAATGAAAAACTGTTTTTT. Translating it yields CASSSSGAFNEKLFF. Filled out from reference TRBV7-9 and TRBJ1-4, the complete variable domain reads DTGVSQNPRHKITKRGQNVTFRCDPISEHNRLYWYRQTLGQGPEFLTYFQNEAQLEKSRLLSDRFSAERPKGSFSTLEIQRTEQGDSAMYLCASSSSGAFNEKLFFGSGTQLSVL.

The chain has TRBV10-1 and TRBJ2-3; D uncertain. The ends were cut back, 2 bases at V and 2 bases at J, with 8 bases in the middle. Germline values: CDR1 WNHNN, CDR2 SYGVQD (reference sequence). The CDR3 length is 14 residues. DNA of the CDR3: TGCGCCAGCAGTGAGCGAGGTTTCACAGATACGCAGTATTTT. Its translation is CASSERGFTDTQYF.

This clone was seen just once. Mismatch with germline at one junction end may stem from a read error. The chain combines TRBV6-5 with TRBJ2-5, with D maybe TRBD1 (6 bases). Germline V CDR1 and CDR2: MNHEY, SVGAGI. The length of the CDR3 is 13 residues. The CDR3 region is CASSYLGTQGQYF. CDR3 nucleotide sequence: TGCGCCAGCAGTTACTTAGGGACACAAGGGCAGTACTTC.

This chain links TRBV11-2 with TRBJ2-5, with 8 bases fitting TRBD2. Germline values: CDR1 SGHAT, CDR2 FQNNGV. V dropped 5 bases and J dropped 1; count of bases not matched to a gene: 6. The CDR3 sequence is 15 residues long. The CDR3 DNA sequence: TGTGCCAGCAGCCCAATAGCGGGGAGCCAAGAGACCCAGTACTTC. Amino acid sequence: CASSPIAGSQETQYF. Combining the CDR3 with reference TRBV11-2 and TRBJ2-5 gives the whole variable domain EAGVAQSPRYKIIEKRQSVAFWCNPISGHATLYWYQQILGQGPKLLIQFQNNGVVDDSQLPKDRFSAERLKGVDSTLKIQPAKLEDSAVYLCASSPIAGSQETQYFGPGTRLLVL.

The J gene is TRBJ1-5, the V gene TRBV28; tentative D call: TRBD1 (5 bases). Germline CDR1 and CDR2: MDHEN and SYDVKM. The CDR3 is 12 residues long. The V and J ends lost 3 bases and 11 bases respectively, with 11 bases between them. CDR3 DNA sequence: TGTGCCAGCAGTTTGCCGGGACCGGCCCAGCATTTT. Its translation is CASSLPGPAQHF. Based on the CDR3 plus reference TRBV28 and TRBJ1-5, the full variable domain is DVKVTQSSRYLVKRTGEKVFLECVQDMDHENMFWYRQDPGLGLRLIYFSYDVKMKEKGDIPEGYSVSREKKERFSLILESASTNQTSMYLCASSLPGPAQHFGDGTRLSIL.

The chain employs TRBV5-1 and TRBJ2-5, with D possibly TRBD1 on 5 matching bases. The CDR3 runs to 14 residues. V lost 7 bases to trimming and J lost 2 bases, with 15 bases between them. The germline V gene has CDR1 SGHRS and CDR2 YFSETQ. CDR3 in amino acids: CASARWGGQETQYF. CDR3 sequence (DNA): TGCGCCAGCGCCCGATGGGGCGGACAAGAGACCCAGTACTTC.

The rearrangement uses TRBV6-1 and TRBJ2-7; 8 bases match TRBD1. This CDR3 has 14 residues. With V trimmed by 4 bases and J by 3 bases, 5 bases remained unmatched. CDR1 is MNHNS and CDR2 is SASEGT in the germline V gene. The CDR3 spells CASSVTGDRYEQYF. The DNA for the CDR3 is TGTGCCAGCAGTGTGACAGGGGATCGCTACGAGCAGTACTTC.

This chain links TRBV5-4 with TRBJ2-7; tentatively, D is TRBD1 or TRBD2 (5 bases each). Germline CDR1 SGHNT, CDR2 YYREEE (reference sequence). The CDR3 loop spans 13 amino acids. The germline V and J ends were trimmed by 5 bases and 2 bases, with 11 bases remaining between them. The CDR3 bases are TGTGCCAGCAGTCAGGGAGCCCCCTACGAGCAGTACTTC. Amino acids: CASSQGAPYEQYF.

This rearrangement joins TRBV10-3 to TRBJ2-7; 12 bases line up with TRBD2. Losses at the gene ends were 5 bases for V and 6 bases for J; bases not matched to a gene: 8. The CDR3 has 15 amino acids. Germline V CDR1 and CDR2: ENHRY, SYGVKD. CDR3 residues: CAISSSGGAYAEQYF. CDR3 bases: TGTGCCATCAGTTCTAGCGGGGGGGCCTATGCCGAGCAGTACTTC.

The rearrangement uses TRBV5-8 and TRBJ2-2; unclear D gene. With 2 bases removed from V and 4 bases from J, the gap between germline ends came to 12 bases. Germline CDR1 and CDR2: SGHTS and YDEGEE. The CDR3 runs to 15 residues. The CDR3 sequence is CASSLGGSRTGELFF. CDR3 DNA: TGTGCCAGCAGCTTAGGCGGCTCACGCACCGGGGAGCTGTTTTTT.

In nucleotides, the CDR3 is TGTGCCAGCAGTTACCCCCTTCTGCCCGAGCAGTACTTC. It is translated as CASSYPLLPEQYF. This chain links TRBV6-6 with TRBJ2-7; unclear D gene. CDR1 is MNHNY, CDR2 SVGAGI, per germline (reference sequence). The CDR3 length is 13 residues. Trimming cost V 2 bases and J 6 bases, with 11 bases left between them.

The rearrangement links TRBV15 to TRBJ2-7, with 7 bases aligning to TRBD1. The V segment lost 0 bases and the J segment 4 bases; nucleotides outside the gene matches: 0. The V gene's germline CDR1 is LNHNV and CDR2 YYDKDF (reference sequence). This CDR3 spans 13 amino acids. Here the CDR3 reads CATSREGQYEQYF. CDR3 sequence (DNA): TGTGCCACCAGCAGAGAGGGACAGTACGAGCAGTACTTC.

The rearrangement uses TRBV10-1 and TRBJ1-1; D remains unclear. V gave up 4 bases and J gave up 0 bases, with 9 bases separating them. Germline assignment: CDR1 WNHNN and CDR2 SYGVQD (reference sequence). CDR3 size: 14 residues. DNA of the CDR3: TGCGCCAGCAGTGGAGGGCAATTGAACACTGAAGCTTTCTTT. Amino acids: CASSGGQLNTEAFF.

In nucleotides, the CDR3 is TGCGCCAGCAGCTTAAGGTCGGGACTAGCGTTCACGAACACCGGGGAGCTGTTTTTT. This translates into CASSLRSGLAFTNTGELFF. The V and J genes are TRBV4-1 and TRBJ2-2, with TRBD2 identical over 10 bases. CDR3 length equals 19 residues. Germline V gives CDR1 MGHRA, CDR2 YSYEKL. J gave up 0 bases and V 5 bases, and 12 bases lay outside the gene matches.

The chain is built from TRBV6-5 and TRBJ2-5, with 8 bases fitting TRBD1. This CDR3 is built from 14 residues. J gave up 4 bases and V 4 bases, and 5 bases lay outside the gene matches. Germline CDR1 MNHEY, CDR2 SVGAGI. CDR3 amino acids: CASSFIGQGETQYF. The CDR3 DNA is TGTGCCAGCAGTTTCATCGGACAGGGAGAGACCCAGTACTTC.

This clone has only one observation. CDR3: CASVQKKGNSPLHF. Written as DNA, the CDR3 is TGCGCCAGCGTCCAGAAAAAGGGGAATTCACCCCTCCACTTT. The V gene is TRBV10-1, the J gene TRBJ1-6, with D possibly being TRBD1 (5 bases). Germline V gives CDR1 WNHNN, CDR2 SYGVQD (reference sequence). The CDR3 length is 14 residues. Deletions cut 8 bases from V and 7 bases from J, with 15 bases between.

The chain is built from TRBV5-1 and TRBJ2-3; D not resolved. Germline CDR1 reads SGHRS; CDR2 reads YFSETQ. The V end lost 5 bases, the J end lost 4 bases, and 8 bases lay between the germline ends. The CDR3 extends over 12 amino acids. The CDR3 sequence: CASRGFSDTQYF. The CDR3 nucleotides are TGCGCCAGCAGGGGGTTTTCAGATACGCAGTATTTT.

The chain employs TRBV6-5 and TRBJ1-6; D is unresolved. Trimming pared 0 bases from V and 6 bases from J, leaving 9 bases between. From germline, CDR1 is MNHEY and CDR2 SVGAGI. The CDR3 consists of 15 residues. CDR3 region: CASSYSNVANSPLHF. The CDR3 bases are TGTGCCAGCAGTTACTCGAACGTAGCTAATTCACCCCTCCACTTT.